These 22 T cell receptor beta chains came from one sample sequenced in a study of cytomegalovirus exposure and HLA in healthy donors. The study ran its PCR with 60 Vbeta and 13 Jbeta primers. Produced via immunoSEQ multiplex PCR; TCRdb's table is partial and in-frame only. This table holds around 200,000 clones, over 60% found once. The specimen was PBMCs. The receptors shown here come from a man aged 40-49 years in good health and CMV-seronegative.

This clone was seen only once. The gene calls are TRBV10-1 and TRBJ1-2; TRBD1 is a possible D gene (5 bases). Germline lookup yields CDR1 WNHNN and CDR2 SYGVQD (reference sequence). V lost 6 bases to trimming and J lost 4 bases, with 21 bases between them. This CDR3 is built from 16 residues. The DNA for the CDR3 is TGCGCCAGCAGGCACGTATATGGGGGGGTTCCCTATGGCTACACCTTC. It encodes CASRHVYGGVPYGYTF.

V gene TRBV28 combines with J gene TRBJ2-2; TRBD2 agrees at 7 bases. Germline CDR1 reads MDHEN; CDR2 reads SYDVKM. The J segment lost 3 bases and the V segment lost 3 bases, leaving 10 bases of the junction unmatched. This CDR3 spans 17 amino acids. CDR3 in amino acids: CASSLGGASGYTGELFF. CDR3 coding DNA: TGTGCCAGCAGTTTGGGAGGAGCTAGCGGATACACCGGGGAGCTGTTTTTT.

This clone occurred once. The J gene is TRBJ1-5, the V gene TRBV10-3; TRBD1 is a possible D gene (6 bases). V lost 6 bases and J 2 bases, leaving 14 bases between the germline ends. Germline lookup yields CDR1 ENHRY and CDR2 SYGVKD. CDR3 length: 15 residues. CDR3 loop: CAIRRTADGNQPQHF. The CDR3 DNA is TGTGCCATCAGACGGACAGCCGATGGCAATCAGCCCCAGCATTTT.

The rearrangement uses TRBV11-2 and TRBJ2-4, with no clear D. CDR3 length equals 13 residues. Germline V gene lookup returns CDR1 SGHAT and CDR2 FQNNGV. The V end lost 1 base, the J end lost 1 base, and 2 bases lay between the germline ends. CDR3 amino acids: CASSLAAKNIQYF. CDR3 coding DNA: TGTGCCAGCAGCTTAGCGGCCAAAAACATTCAGTACTTC. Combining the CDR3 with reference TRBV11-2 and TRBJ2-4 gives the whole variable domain EAGVAQSPRYKIIEKRQSVAFWCNPISGHATLYWYQQILGQGPKLLIQFQNNGVVDDSQLPKDRFSAERLKGVDSTLKIQPAKLEDSAVYLCASSLAAKNIQYFGAGTRLSVL.

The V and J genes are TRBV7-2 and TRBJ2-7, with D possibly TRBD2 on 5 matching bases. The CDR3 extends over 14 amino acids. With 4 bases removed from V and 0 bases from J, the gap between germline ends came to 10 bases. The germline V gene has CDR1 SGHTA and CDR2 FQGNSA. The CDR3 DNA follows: TGTGCCAGCAGCTCCGGACTTGTCTCCTACGAGCAGTACTTC. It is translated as CASSSGLVSYEQYF.

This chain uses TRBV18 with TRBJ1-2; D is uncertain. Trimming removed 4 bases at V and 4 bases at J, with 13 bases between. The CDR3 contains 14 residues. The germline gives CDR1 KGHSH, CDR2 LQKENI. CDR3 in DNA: TGTGCCAGCTCACTGACTAGCGAAAGCTATGGCTACACCTTC. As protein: CASSLTSESYGYTF.

The CDR3 is CASSRGIFHKSEQFF. CDR3 DNA sequence: TGTGCCAGCAGCCGCGGGATCTTCCATAAGAGTGAGCAGTTCTTC. The gene calls are TRBV7-9 and TRBJ2-1, with D possibly matching TRBD2 (6 bases). There are 15 residues in the CDR3. The germline V gene encodes CDR1 SEHNR and CDR2 FQNEAQ (reference sequence). V dropped 5 bases and J dropped 9 bases, with 20 bases sitting between them.

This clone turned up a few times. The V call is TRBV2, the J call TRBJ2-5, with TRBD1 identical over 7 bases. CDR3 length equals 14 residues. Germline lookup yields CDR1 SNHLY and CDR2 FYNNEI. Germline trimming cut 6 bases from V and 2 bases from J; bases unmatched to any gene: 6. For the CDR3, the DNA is TGTGCCAGCAGACAGGGACAGCTTCAAGAGACCCAGTACTTC. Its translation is CASRQGQLQETQYF.

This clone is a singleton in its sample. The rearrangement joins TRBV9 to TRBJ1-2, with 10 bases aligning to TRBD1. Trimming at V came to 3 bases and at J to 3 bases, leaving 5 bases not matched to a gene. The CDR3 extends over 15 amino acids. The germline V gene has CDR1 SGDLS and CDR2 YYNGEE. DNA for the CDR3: TGTGCCAGCAGCGCTTCCGGGACAGGGGACTATGGCTACACCTTC. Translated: CASSASGTGDYGYTF.

The DNA for the CDR3 is TGTGCCTGGAGTCCAAGCGGTCACGGGGAGCTGTTTTTT. Residues: CAWSPSGHGELFF. The chain carries TRBV30 and TRBJ2-2, with a tentative D call TRBD2 (5 bases). Germline loops: CDR1 GTSNPN, CDR2 SVGIG (reference sequence). The CDR3 consists of 13 residues. V was trimmed by 2 bases and J by 7 bases, leaving 11 bases between them.

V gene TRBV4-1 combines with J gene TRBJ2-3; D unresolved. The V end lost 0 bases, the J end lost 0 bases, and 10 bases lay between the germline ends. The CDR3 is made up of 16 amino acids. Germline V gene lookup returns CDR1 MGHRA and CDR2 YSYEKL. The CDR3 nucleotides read TGCGCCAGCAGCCAAGATCACCCCGGTAGCACAGATACGCAGTATTTT. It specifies CASSQDHPGSTDTQYF.

The DNA of the CDR3 is TGTGCCAGCAGCCCCCGGGCAACTAATGAAAAACTGTTTTTT. It is translated as CASSPRATNEKLFF. The V gene is TRBV7-2, the J gene TRBJ1-4; D not certain. V shed 5 bases and J shed 0 bases, with 7 bases lying between them. CDR1 is SGHTA and CDR2 is FQGNSA in the germline V gene. The CDR3 loop spans 14 amino acids.

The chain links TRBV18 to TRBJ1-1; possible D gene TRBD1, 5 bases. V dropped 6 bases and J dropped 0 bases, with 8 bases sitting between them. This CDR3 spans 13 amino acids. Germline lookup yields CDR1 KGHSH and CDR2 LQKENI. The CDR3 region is CASSRDMNTEAFF. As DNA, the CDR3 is TGTGCCAGCTCCAGGGATATGAACACTGAAGCTTTCTTT.

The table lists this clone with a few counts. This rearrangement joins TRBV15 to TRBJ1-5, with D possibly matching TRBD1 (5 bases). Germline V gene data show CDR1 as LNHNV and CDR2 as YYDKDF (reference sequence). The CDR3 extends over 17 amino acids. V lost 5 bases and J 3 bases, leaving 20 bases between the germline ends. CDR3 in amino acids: CATSLVGWGRDNQPQHF. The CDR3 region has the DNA TGTGCCACCAGCCTGGTTGGTTGGGGGAGGGACAATCAGCCCCAGCATTTT.

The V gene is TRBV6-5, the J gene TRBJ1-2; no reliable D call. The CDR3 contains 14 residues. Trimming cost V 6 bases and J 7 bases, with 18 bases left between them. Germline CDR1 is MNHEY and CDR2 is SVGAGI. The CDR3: CASSIDGALRGYTF. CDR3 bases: TGTGCCAGCAGCATCGACGGAGCCCTCCGTGGCTACACCTTC.

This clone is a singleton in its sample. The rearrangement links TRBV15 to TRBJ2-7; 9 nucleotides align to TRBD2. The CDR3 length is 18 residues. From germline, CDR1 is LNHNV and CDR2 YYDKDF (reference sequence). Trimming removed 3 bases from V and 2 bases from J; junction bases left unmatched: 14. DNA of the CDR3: TGTGCCACCAGCAGGTCGTTTTCCGGGACTAGCTTCACCTACGAGCAGTACTTC. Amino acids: CATSRSFSGTSFTYEQYF.

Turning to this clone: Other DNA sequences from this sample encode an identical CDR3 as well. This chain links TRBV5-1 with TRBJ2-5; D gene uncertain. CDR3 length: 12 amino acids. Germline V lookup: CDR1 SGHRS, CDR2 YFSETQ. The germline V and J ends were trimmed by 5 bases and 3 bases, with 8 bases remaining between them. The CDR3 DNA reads TGCGCCAGCAGGAGAGGTGAAGAGACCCAGTACTTC. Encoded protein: CASRRGEETQYF. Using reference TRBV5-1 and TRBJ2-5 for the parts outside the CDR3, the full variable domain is KAGVTQTPRYLIKTRGQQVTLSCSPISGHRSVSWYQQTPGQGLQFLFEYFSETQRNKGNFPGRFSGRQFSNSRSEMNVSTLELGDSALYLCASRRGEETQYFGPGTRLLVL.

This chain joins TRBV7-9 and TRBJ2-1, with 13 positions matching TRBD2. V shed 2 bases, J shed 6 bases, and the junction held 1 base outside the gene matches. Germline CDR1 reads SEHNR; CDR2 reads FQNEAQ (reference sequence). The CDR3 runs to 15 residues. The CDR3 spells CASSLTSGGANEQFF. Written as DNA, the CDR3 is TGTGCCAGCAGCTTAACTAGCGGGGGGGCCAATGAGCAGTTCTTC.

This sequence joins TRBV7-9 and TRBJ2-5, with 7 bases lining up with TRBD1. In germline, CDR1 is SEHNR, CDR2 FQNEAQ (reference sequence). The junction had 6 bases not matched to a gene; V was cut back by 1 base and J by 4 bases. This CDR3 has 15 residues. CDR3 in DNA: TGTGCCAGCAGCTTAGGGGAGACAGGGATAGAGACCCAGTACTTC. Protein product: CASSLGETGIETQYF.

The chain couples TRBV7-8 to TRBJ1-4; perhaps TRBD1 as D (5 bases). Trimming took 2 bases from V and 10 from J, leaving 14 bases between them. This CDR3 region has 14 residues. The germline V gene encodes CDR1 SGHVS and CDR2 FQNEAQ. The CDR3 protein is CASSLSRLGGKLFF. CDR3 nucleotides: TGTGCCAGCAGCTTATCCCGACTGGGGGGAAAACTGTTTTTT.

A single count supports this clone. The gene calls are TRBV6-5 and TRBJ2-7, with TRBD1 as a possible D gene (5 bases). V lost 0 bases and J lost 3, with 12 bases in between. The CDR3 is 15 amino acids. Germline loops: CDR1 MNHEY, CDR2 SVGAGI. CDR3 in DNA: TGTGCCAGCAGTTACTCGAGCAGGGCAGACTACGAGCAGTACTTC. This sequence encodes CASSYSSRADYEQYF.

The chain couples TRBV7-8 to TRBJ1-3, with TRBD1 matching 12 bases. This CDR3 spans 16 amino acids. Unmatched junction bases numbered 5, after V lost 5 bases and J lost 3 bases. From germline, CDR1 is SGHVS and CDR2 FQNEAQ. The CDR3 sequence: CASSTGTGGGGNTIYF. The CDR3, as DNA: TGTGCCAGCAGCACCGGGACAGGGGGCGGTGGAAACACCATATATTTT.